Detailed here is one TCR beta chain. This entry comes from a study of blood T cell repertoires in COVID-19. As originally analysed: Amplifying reference gene primers gave estimates of nucleated cell counts. Only in-frame clones appear in the TCRdb table, and some are missing; sequencing was by immunoSEQ multiplex PCR. That table supplies the V and J calls and clone size; D and trimming were determined from the DNA. The sample records 220,000 or so clones, over 80% being singletons. Participants were aged about 18 to 90 years from approximately 23 US areas. Cohort placement rested on clinical history that participants reported themselves. This CDR3 spans 14 amino acids. Germline loops: CDR1 SGHRS, CDR2 YFSETQ. V lost 4 bases to trimming and J lost 9 bases, with 14 bases between them.

The sequence derives from a man between 50 and 59 years old who had been exposed to COVID-19. The chain links TRBV5-1 to TRBJ1-6; D gene uncertain. The sample comprised PBMCs or T cells enriched from blood (not recorded which). DNA of the CDR3: TGCGCCAGCAGCCCATCACACGCGGCTTCACCCCTCCACTTT. Translation gives CASSPSHAASPLHF.